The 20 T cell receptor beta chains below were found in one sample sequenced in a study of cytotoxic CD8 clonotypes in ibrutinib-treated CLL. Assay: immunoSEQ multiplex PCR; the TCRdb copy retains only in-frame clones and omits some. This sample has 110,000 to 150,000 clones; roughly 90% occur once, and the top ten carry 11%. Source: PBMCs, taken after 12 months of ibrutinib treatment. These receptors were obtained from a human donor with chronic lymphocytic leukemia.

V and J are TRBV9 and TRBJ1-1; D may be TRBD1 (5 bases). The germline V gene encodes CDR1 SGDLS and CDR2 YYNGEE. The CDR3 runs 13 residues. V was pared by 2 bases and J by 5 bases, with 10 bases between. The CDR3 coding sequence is TGTGCCAGCAGCGTTGGGGGAGAGACTGAAGCTTTCTTT. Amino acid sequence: CASSVGGETEAFF.

DNA of the CDR3: TGTGCCAGCAGCGTTGGGGGCTTGGGCACTGAAGCTTTCTTT. This gives the protein CASSVGGLGTEAFF. The rearrangement links TRBV9 to TRBJ1-1; maybe TRBD1 (6 bases). Trimming cost V 2 bases and J 4 bases, with 12 bases left between them. The CDR3 is 14 residues long. In germline, CDR1 is SGDLS, CDR2 YYNGEE. The full variable domain, rest sourced from reference TRBV9 and TRBJ1-1, is DSGVTQTPKHLITATGQRVTLRCSPRSGDLSVYWYQQSLDQGLQFLIQYYNGEERAKGNILERFSAQQFPDLHSELNLSSLELGDSALYFCASSVGGLGTEAFFGQGTRLTVV.

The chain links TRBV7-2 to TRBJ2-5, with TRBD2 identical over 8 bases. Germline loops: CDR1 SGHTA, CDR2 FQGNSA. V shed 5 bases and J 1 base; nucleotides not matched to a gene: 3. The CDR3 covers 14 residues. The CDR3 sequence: CASSAGGSQETQYF. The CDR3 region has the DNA TGTGCCAGCAGCGCGGGGGGTAGCCAAGAGACCCAGTACTTC.

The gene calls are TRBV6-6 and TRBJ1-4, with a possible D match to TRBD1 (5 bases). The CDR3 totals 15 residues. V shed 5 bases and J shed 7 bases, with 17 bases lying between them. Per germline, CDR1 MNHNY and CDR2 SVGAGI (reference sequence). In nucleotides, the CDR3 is TGTGCCAGCAGTCGATCCGGGACGCTCGGTGAAAAACTGTTTTTT. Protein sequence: CASSRSGTLGEKLFF.

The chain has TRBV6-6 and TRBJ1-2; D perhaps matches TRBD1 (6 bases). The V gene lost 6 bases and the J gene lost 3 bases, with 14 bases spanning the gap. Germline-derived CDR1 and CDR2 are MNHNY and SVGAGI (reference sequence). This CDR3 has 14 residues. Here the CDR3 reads CASRTSTGHYGYTF. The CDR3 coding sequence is TGTGCCAGCAGGACCTCGACAGGCCACTATGGCTACACCTTC.

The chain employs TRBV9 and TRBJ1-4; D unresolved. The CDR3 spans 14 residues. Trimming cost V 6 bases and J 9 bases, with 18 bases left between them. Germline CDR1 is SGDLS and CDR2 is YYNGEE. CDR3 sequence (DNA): TGTGCCAGCACCAAGTCCTCGGCCGGCAAAAAACTGTTTTTT. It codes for CASTKSSAGKKLFF.

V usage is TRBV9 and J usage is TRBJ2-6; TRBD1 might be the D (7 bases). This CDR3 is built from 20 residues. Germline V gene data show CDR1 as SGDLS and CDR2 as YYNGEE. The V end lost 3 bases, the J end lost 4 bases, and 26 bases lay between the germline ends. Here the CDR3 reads CASSGLVDAQGGPGANVLTF. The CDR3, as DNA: TGTGCCAGCAGCGGCCTAGTGGACGCCCAGGGGGGTCCAGGGGCCAACGTCCTGACTTTC.

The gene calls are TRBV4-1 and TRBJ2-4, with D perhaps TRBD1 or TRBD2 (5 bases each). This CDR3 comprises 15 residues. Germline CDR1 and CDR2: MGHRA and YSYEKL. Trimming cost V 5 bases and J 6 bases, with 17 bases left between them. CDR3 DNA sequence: TGCGCCAGCAGCGGCGATCGGGGCATACTAAACATTCAGTACTTC. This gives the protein CASSGDRGILNIQYF.

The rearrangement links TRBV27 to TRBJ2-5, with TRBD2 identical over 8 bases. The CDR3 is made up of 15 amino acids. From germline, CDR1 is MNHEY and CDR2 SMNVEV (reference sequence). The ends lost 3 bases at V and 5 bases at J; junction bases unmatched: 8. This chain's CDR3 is CASSFIVAGFETQYF. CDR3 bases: TGTGCCAGCAGTTTCATAGTAGCGGGATTTGAGACCCAGTACTTC.

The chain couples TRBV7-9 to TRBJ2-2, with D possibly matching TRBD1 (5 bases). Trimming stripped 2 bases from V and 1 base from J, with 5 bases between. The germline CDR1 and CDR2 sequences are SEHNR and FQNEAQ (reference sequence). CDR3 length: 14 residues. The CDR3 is CASSLRGNTGELFF. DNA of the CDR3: TGTGCCAGCAGCTTAAGGGGGAACACCGGGGAGCTGTTTTTT.

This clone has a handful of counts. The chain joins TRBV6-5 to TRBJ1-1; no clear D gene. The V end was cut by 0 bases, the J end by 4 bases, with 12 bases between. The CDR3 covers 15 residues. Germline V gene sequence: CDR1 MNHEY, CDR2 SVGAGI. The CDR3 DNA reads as TGTGCCAGCAGTTACTCGATGGTCACGGCCACTGAAGCTTTCTTT. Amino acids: CASSYSMVTATEAFF.

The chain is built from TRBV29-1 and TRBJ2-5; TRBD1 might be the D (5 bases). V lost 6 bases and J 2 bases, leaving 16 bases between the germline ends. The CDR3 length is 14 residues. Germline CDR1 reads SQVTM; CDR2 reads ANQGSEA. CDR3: CSVAHRKRQETQYF. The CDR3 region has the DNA TGCAGCGTAGCCCACAGGAAACGGCAAGAGACCCAGTACTTC.

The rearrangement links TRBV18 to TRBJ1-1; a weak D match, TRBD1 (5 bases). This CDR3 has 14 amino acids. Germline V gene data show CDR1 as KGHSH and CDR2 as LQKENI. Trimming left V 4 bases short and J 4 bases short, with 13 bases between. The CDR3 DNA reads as TGTGCCAGCTCACGTCAGGGAGAGGGCACTGAAGCTTTCTTT. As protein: CASSRQGEGTEAFF.

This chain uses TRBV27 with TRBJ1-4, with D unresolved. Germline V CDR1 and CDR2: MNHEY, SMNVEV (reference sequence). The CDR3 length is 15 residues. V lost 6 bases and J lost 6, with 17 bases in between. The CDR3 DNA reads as TGTGCCAGCAGGCTTAGGACGGCCGGGTATGAAAAACTGTTTTTT. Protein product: CASRLRTAGYEKLFF.

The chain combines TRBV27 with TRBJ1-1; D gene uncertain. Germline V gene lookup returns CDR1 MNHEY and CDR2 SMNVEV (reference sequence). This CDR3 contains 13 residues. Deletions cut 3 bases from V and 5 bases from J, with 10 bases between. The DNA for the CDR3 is TGTGCCAGCAGTTTGGCCGGGGAAACTGAAGCTTTCTTT. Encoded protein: CASSLAGETEAFF.

In DNA, the CDR3 is TGTGCCAGCAGCTTAGAACAGCCGAACACTGAAGCTTTCTTT. Its translation is CASSLEQPNTEAFF. The rearrangement uses TRBV11-2 and TRBJ1-1; D unresolved. Per the germline V gene, CDR1 is SGHAT and CDR2 is FQNNGV. The V end was cut by 0 bases, the J end by 1 base, with 6 bases between. There are 14 residues in the CDR3.

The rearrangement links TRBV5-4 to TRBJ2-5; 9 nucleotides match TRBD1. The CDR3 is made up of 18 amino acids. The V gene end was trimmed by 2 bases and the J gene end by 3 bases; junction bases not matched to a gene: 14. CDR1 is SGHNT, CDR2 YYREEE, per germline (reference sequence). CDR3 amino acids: CASSFPDRGVSGEETQYF. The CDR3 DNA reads TGTGCCAGCAGCTTCCCTGACAGGGGGGTTAGCGGTGAAGAGACCCAGTACTTC.

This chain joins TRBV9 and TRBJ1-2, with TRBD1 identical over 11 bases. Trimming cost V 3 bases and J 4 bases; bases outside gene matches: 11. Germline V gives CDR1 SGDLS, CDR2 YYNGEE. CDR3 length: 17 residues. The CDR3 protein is CASSARTGGASVYGYTF. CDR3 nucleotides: TGTGCCAGCAGCGCCAGGACAGGGGGCGCTTCTGTCTATGGCTACACCTTC.

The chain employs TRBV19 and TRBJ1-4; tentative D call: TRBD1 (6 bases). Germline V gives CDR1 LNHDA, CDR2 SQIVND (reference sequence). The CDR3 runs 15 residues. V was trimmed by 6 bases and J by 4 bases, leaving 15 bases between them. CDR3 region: CASRKNRAGNEKLFF. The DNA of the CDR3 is TGTGCCAGTAGGAAGAACAGGGCCGGTAATGAAAAACTGTTTTTT.

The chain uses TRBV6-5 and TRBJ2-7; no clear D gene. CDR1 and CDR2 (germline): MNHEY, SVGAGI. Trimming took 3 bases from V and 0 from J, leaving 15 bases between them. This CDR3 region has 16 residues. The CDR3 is CASSYSMPIDSYEQYF. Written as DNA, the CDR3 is TGTGCCAGCAGTTATAGTATGCCAATCGACTCCTACGAGCAGTACTTC.